The 14 T cell receptor beta chains given below trace back to one sample, sequenced in a study of T cell clonotyping in hematopoietic cell transplantation. Method: immunoSEQ multiplex PCR; TCRdb's copy keeps in-frame clones and lacks some. Among 15,000 to 20,000 clones, roughly 80% were seen once, and the ten largest hold 17%. Time point of the sample: recipient sample about 28 days before transplant, after cytoreduction. The specimen was peripheral blood mononuclear cells, collected before stem cell transplant. The receptors come from a man aged 55 to 69 with acute myeloid leukemia. Some clones in this sample may be carry-over from other donors' samples.

This chain connects TRBV7-8 to TRBJ1-3; possibly TRBD1 for D (5 bases). Trimming cost V 1 base and J 5 bases, with 12 bases left between them. Per the germline V gene, CDR1 is SGHVS and CDR2 is FQNEAQ. The CDR3 is made up of 15 amino acids. CDR3 bases: TGTGCCAGCAGCTTAGTAGGGCAGGGACGAAACACCATATATTTT. This gives the protein CASSLVGQGRNTIYF.

This clone was recorded a few times. The gene calls are TRBV6-1 and TRBJ1-2; D possibly corresponds to TRBD1 (6 bases). V was cut by 4 bases and J by 7 bases, with 16 bases left in between. This CDR3 is 14 amino acids long. The germline gives CDR1 MNHNS, CDR2 SASEGT. The CDR3 reads CASSGTDFLAGYTF. The DNA for the CDR3 is TGTGCCAGCAGTGGGACAGATTTTTTGGCTGGCTACACCTTC.

This chain links TRBV27 with TRBJ1-4; tentative D call: TRBD1 (5 bases). Germline CDR1 reads MNHEY; CDR2 reads SMNVEV (reference sequence). The length of the CDR3 is 17 residues. Trimming stripped 1 base from V and 0 bases from J, with 12 bases between. In nucleotides, the CDR3 is TGTGCCAGCAGTTTATGGGCCGGGGGTACAACTAATGAAAAACTGTTTTTT. It is translated as CASSLWAGGTTNEKLFF.

This clone appeared a few times. This chain uses TRBV29-1 with TRBJ1-2; 8 bases agree with TRBD1. V shed 5 bases and J 5 bases; nucleotides not matched to a gene: 4. The CDR3 spans 12 residues. In germline, CDR1 is SQVTM, CDR2 ANQGSEA. CDR3 DNA sequence: TGCAGCGTTCAGGGGGCAGGGTATGGCTACACCTTC. Translated: CSVQGAGYGYTF.

This clone was counted a few times. This chain joins TRBV7-6 and TRBJ2-7, with D perhaps TRBD1 (6 bases). Deletions cut 6 bases from V and 2 bases from J, with 11 bases between. This CDR3 comprises 13 residues. Germline V gives CDR1 SGHVS, CDR2 FNYEAQ. The CDR3 DNA sequence: TGTGCCAGCAGTGCCTCAGGGGCCTACGAGCAGTACTTC. It codes for CASSASGAYEQYF.

This clone was picked up a small number of times. The chain carries TRBV2 and TRBJ1-2; D gene ambiguous. Trimming removed 4 bases at V and 1 base at J, with 7 bases between. Germline CDR1 reads SNHLY; CDR2 reads FYNNEI. The CDR3 loop spans 13 amino acids. The CDR3 loop is CASSAENNYGYTF. Written as DNA, the CDR3 is TGTGCCAGCAGTGCGGAGAATAACTATGGCTACACCTTC. Complete variable domain (other parts from reference TRBV2 and TRBJ1-2): EPEVTQTPSHQVTQMGQEVILRCVPISNHLYFYWYRQILGQKVEFLVSFYNNEISEKSEIFDDQFSVERPDGSNFTLKIRSTKLEDSAMYFCASSAENNYGYTFGSGTRLTVV.

J is TRBJ1-2 and V is TRBV6-5; 8 bases are shared with TRBD1. V was pared by 6 bases and J by 5 bases, with 5 bases of the junction left unmatched. This CDR3 contains 13 residues. Looked up from germline, CDR1 is MNHEY and CDR2 is SVGAGI. The CDR3 here is CASSRQGKYGYTF. The CDR3 DNA reads TGTGCCAGCAGCCGACAGGGGAAATATGGCTACACCTTC.

The count of this clone is one. This chain uses TRBV7-2 with TRBJ2-2; D gene unclear. Germline values: CDR1 SGHTA, CDR2 FQGNSA. The CDR3 spans 14 residues. The ends were cut back, 5 bases at V and 0 bases at J, with 7 bases in the middle. Written as DNA, the CDR3 is TGTGCCAGCAGCCTTTCTCCGAACACCGGGGAGCTGTTTTTT. Translated, it gives CASSLSPNTGELFF.

This clone was seen only a few times. V gene TRBV9 combines with J gene TRBJ1-1; TRBD1 aligns across 8 bases. Per the germline V gene, CDR1 is SGDLS and CDR2 is YYNGEE. V dropped 3 bases and J dropped 3; count of bases not matched to a gene: 4. The CDR3 is 14 residues long. CDR3 coding DNA: TGTGCCAGCAGCGCCGACAGGGGATACACTGAAGCTTTCTTT. This translates into CASSADRGYTEAFF.

The chain combines TRBV5-1 with TRBJ1-5, with D unclear. Per the germline V gene, CDR1 is SGHRS and CDR2 is YFSETQ. The CDR3 runs 14 residues. The V end lost 1 base, the J end lost 3 bases, and 8 bases lay between the germline ends. The CDR3 loop is CASSLYGPNQPQHF. The CDR3 nucleotides are TGCGCCAGCAGCTTGTACGGGCCCAATCAGCCCCAGCATTTT.

V gene TRBV9 combines with J gene TRBJ1-4, with D unresolved. This CDR3 comprises 15 residues. The V gene lost 0 bases and the J gene lost 8 bases, with 14 bases spanning the gap. CDR1 and CDR2 (germline): SGDLS, YYNGEE. DNA of the CDR3: TGTGCCAGCAGCGTAGATAGGTCCTACGGGGAAAAACTGTTTTTT. This gives the protein CASSVDRSYGEKLFF.

This sequence joins TRBV14 and TRBJ2-7, with a possible D match to TRBD1 (5 bases). This CDR3 has 13 amino acids. Trimming took off 2 bases at V and 4 bases at J, with 9 bases between the two ends. The germline CDR1 and CDR2 sequences are SGHDN and FVKESK. DNA for the CDR3: TGTGCCAGCAGCCAAATGGCAGGGTACGAGCAGTACTTC. Residues: CASSQMAGYEQYF.

The J gene is TRBJ2-7, the V gene TRBV6-1, with TRBD1 matching 10 bases. J lost 2 bases, V lost 7 bases, and 5 bases had no gene match. The V gene's germline CDR1 is MNHNS and CDR2 SASEGT. There are 14 residues in the CDR3. CDR3 in amino acids: CASTRTGGAYEQYF. DNA of the CDR3: TGTGCCAGCACCAGGACAGGGGGGGCCTACGAGCAGTACTTC.

Only a few counts were recorded for this clone. This rearrangement joins TRBV11-2 to TRBJ1-1, with no clear D. This CDR3 has 11 amino acids. Germline V gene data show CDR1 as SGHAT and CDR2 as FQNNGV. V was clipped by 4 bases and J by 6 bases, with 6 bases between them. The CDR3 DNA reads TGTGCCAGCAGCTCCCGTGCTGAAGCTTTCTTT. It specifies CASSSRAEAFF.